The clone carrying this TCR beta chain was recorded only once. Its antigen is not identified. The data originate from a study of cytomegalovirus exposure and HLA in healthy donors. Findings and limits, study-wide: Reported findings show TCR beta sequences accurately forecast HLA-A and HLA-B alleles in most subjects. Among immune exposure information, only CMV serostatus was available. Within an earlier analysis, most TCR beta V segments proved productive either about 90% or about 30% of the time. A list of around 150 TCR beta chains associated with cytomegalovirus was given.

Researchers ran the PCR with 60 Vbeta and 13 Jbeta primers. Sequencing used immunoSEQ multiplex PCR; TCRdb keeps in-frame clones, though not all of them. The table has 150,000 to 200,000 clones, roughly three quarters seen once; the top ten hold roughly an eighth. With V trimmed by 6 bases and J by 1 base, 5 bases remained unmatched. This CDR3 has 17 amino acids. CDR1 is LNHDA and CDR2 is SQIVND in the germline V gene (reference sequence). The source is a woman in her thirties or forties in good health and CMV-seronegative. Material for sequencing was PBMCs. The J gene is TRBJ2-5, the V gene TRBV19; 16 nucleotides agree with TRBD2. This chain's CDR3 is CASRPGLAGGPQETQYF. In DNA form, the CDR3 reads TGTGCCAGTAGGCCGGGACTAGCGGGAGGGCCCCAAGAGACCCAGTACTTC.